This T cell receptor beta chain was recorded in a study of post-analysis software for immune sequencing data. Study results and limitations: Relative to controls, patients had about 5 TRBV segments at higher frequency, with TRBV5-6, TRBV5-1 and TRBV20-1 among these.

Regarding this clonotype: Its antigen is unknown.

Sequencing libraries made from TCR beta cDNA carried unique molecular identifiers. Each CDR3 protein is one row after TCRdb ran MiXCR on the PCR reads. The sample comprises about 400,000 distinct CDR3 sequences, around 33% of which are singletons, and roughly 13% rests with the top ten. Trimming left V 6 bases short and J 3 bases short, with 16 bases between. The CDR3 extends over 15 amino acids. The chain couples TRBV12-3 or TRBV12-4 to TRBJ2-3; D tentatively reads TRBD1 or TRBD2 (5 bases each). This receptor was identified in a girl aged 10 to 17 with multiple sclerosis. Sequencing was carried out using blood. This CDR3 reads CASRFGAPATDTQYF. In nucleotides, the CDR3 is TGTGCCAGCAGGTTCGGGGCGCCAGCAACAGATACGCAGTATTTT.